These T cell receptor beta chains were read from a single sample in a study of cytomegalovirus exposure and HLA in healthy donors. Produced via immunoSEQ multiplex PCR; TCRdb's table is partial and in-frame only. The sample carries under 150,000 clones, 70% to 85% recorded once. The sample consisted of PBMCs. These receptors originate from a young woman in good health and CMV-seronegative. The CDR3 runs from the conserved cysteine through the conserved F or W. D genes are given only for firm matches.

V	D	J	length	DNA	CDR3
TRBV11-3	-	TRBJ1-1	13	TGTGCCAGCAGCCCTAAGAAGACCGACAAGGCTTTCTTT	CASSPKKTDKAFF
TRBV7-6	-	TRBJ1-6	17	TGTGCCAGCAGCTCCCTGGAGGGTGGCGGCTATAATTCACCCCTCCACTTT	CASSSLEGGGYNSPLHF
TRBV4-3	-	TRBJ2-2	17	TGCGCCAGCAGCCAAGACGGCGGTGGGTCAAACACCGGGGAGCTGTTTTTT	CASSQDGGGSNTGELFF
TRBV19	-	TRBJ1-5	13	TGTGCCAGTAGTCCCCCGGACAGACAGCCCCAGCATTTT	CASSPPDRQPQHF
TRBV13	TRBD1	TRBJ1-2	14	TGTGCCAGCAGCCTAGGACAGGGTTTGAGCGGCTACACCTTC	CASSLGQGLSGYTF
TRBV9	TRBD2	TRBJ2-5	16	TGTGCCAGCAGCGCTGGACTAGCGGGGGGGCAAGAGACCCAGTACTTC	CASSAGLAGGQETQYF
TRBV27	-	TRBJ2-7	14	TGTGCCAGCAAAAAGGCTCGGGGGAGCTACGAGCAGTACTTC	CASKKARGSYEQYF
TRBV29-1	-	TRBJ2-5	13	TGCAGCGGGGCGCGGACTCCTAAAGAGACCCAGTACTTC	CSGARTPKETQYF
TRBV4-3	-	TRBJ1-5	15	TGCGCCAGCAGCCAAGATCGACAGAGCAATCAGCCCCAGCATTTT	CASSQDRQSNQPQHF
TRBV5-1	-	TRBJ1-1	12	TGCGCCAGCAGCCTAGGGGTAGCTGAAGCTTTCTTT	CASSLGVAEAFF